This T cell receptor beta chain comes out of a study of T cell responses to AZD1222 COVID-19 vaccine. The CDR3 spans 14 residues. Germline V gene data show CDR1 as SGHDN and CDR2 as FVKESK. Trimming stripped 2 bases from V and 7 bases from J, with 9 bases between. Profiled with immunoSEQ multiplex PCR; TCRdb holds only in-frame clones, not every one. Of about 140,000 clones listed, around 90% were seen once; the top ten hold 1.5% to 2%. A remark on this clone: Its antigen remains unidentified.

Points from the study as a whole: Among AZD1222 vaccinees, only six or seven were seropositive at baseline. Repertoire sampling was restricted to post-peak T cell response timepoints.

The sample here was peripheral blood, taken 28 days after the second AZD1222 dose. This chain connects TRBV14 to TRBJ1-6; possible D gene TRBD1, 6 bases. This clonotype originated in an adult who received the AZD1222 COVID-19 vaccine. The CDR3 is CASSQQQGNSPLHF. In nucleotides, the CDR3 is TGTGCCAGCAGCCAACAGCAGGGGAATTCACCCCTCCACTTT.